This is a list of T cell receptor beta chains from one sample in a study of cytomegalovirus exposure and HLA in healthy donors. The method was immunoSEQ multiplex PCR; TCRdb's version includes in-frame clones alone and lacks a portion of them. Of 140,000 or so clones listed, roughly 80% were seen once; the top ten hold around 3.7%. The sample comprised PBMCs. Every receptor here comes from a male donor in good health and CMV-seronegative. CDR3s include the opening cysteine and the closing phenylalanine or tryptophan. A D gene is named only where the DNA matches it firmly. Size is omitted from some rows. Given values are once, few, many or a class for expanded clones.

CDR3nt: TGTGCCAGCAGTTACCTTGGGACAGGGGACGGCTACACCTTC
CDR3aa: CASSYLGTGDGYTF
d_gene: TRBD1
abundance: -
v_gene: TRBV6-6
j_gene: TRBJ1-2

CDR3nt: TGTGCCAGCAGCACTGGGACAGGGGGAGAGACCCAGTACTTC
CDR3aa: CASSTGTGGETQYF
d_gene: TRBD1
abundance: -
v_gene: TRBV7-3
j_gene: TRBJ2-5

CDR3nt: TGTGCCAGCAGTTTCCTACAGGGGAACACTGAAGCTTTCTTT
CDR3aa: CASSFLQGNTEAFF
d_gene: -
abundance: -
v_gene: TRBV27
j_gene: TRBJ1-1

CDR3nt: TGTGCCAGCAGCTTAGGGGTTAGCGGGAGCTCCTACAATGAGCAGTTCTTC
CDR3aa: CASSLGVSGSSYNEQFF
d_gene: TRBD2
abundance: -
v_gene: TRBV7-9
j_gene: TRBJ2-1

CDR3nt: TGCGCCAGCAGCCAAACGGTTAACTACGAGCAGTACTTC
CDR3aa: CASSQTVNYEQYF
d_gene: -
abundance: -
v_gene: TRBV4-3
j_gene: TRBJ2-7

CDR3nt: TGTGCCAGCTCACCCCAGGGGACCAATCAGCCCCAGCATTTT
CDR3aa: CASSPQGTNQPQHF
d_gene: -
abundance: -
v_gene: TRBV18
j_gene: TRBJ1-5

CDR3nt: TGTGCCAGCAGTTCCCCCCGGGGAGTAAGCACAGATACGCAGTATTTT
CDR3aa: CASSSPRGVSTDTQYF
d_gene: -
abundance: -
v_gene: TRBV28
j_gene: TRBJ2-3

CDR3nt: TGTGCCAGCAGTCCTTACAGGGAGGGCGGCACAGATACGCAATATTTT
CDR3aa: CASSPYREGGTDTQYF
d_gene: -
abundance: -
v_gene: TRBV25-1
j_gene: TRBJ2-3

CDR3nt: TGTGCCAGCTCCCCGTCGGGGAACATGAACACTGAAGCTTTCTTT
CDR3aa: CASSPSGNMNTEAFF
d_gene: -
abundance: -
v_gene: TRBV27
j_gene: TRBJ1-1

CDR3nt: TGTGCCTGGGGAGTGAGGTATGGCTACACCTTC
CDR3aa: CAWGVRYGYTF
d_gene: -
abundance: few
v_gene: TRBV30
j_gene: TRBJ1-2

CDR3nt: TGTGCCAGCAGCCAAGACGGGTCTCGGGGAGGCTACACCTTC
CDR3aa: CASSQDGSRGGYTF
d_gene: -
abundance: -
v_gene: TRBV4-2
j_gene: TRBJ1-2

CDR3nt: TGTGCCAGCAGCTACCTCACAGGGGGCGCGGAGCAGTACTTC
CDR3aa: CASSYLTGGAEQYF
d_gene: TRBD1
abundance: -
v_gene: TRBV7-2
j_gene: TRBJ2-7

CDR3nt: TGCGCCAGCAGCATTTCTAGCGGGGGGTACACAGATACGCAGTATTTT
CDR3aa: CASSISSGGYTDTQYF
d_gene: TRBD2
abundance: -
v_gene: TRBV5-1
j_gene: TRBJ2-3

CDR3nt: TGTGCCAGTAGTAGGGGGAGGTATAGCGACGAGCAGTACTTC
CDR3aa: CASSRGRYSDEQYF
d_gene: -
abundance: -
v_gene: TRBV19
j_gene: TRBJ2-7

CDR3nt: TGCGCCAGCAGTTCCGACAGGGCTGGGGCCAACGTCCTGACTTTC
CDR3aa: CASSSDRAGANVLTF
d_gene: TRBD1
abundance: -
v_gene: TRBV5-1
j_gene: TRBJ2-6

CDR3nt: TGTGCCACCAGCAAGGACATACGACGTATCCCGAACACCGGGGAGCTGTTTTTT
CDR3aa: CATSKDIRRIPNTGELFF
d_gene: -
abundance: -
v_gene: TRBV7-2
j_gene: TRBJ2-2

CDR3nt: TGTGCCACCAGCAGAGATCATGGGACAGTTGGGGCCGACTACTATGGCTACACCTTC
CDR3aa: CATSRDHGTVGADYYGYTF
d_gene: TRBD1
abundance: -
v_gene: TRBV15
j_gene: TRBJ1-2